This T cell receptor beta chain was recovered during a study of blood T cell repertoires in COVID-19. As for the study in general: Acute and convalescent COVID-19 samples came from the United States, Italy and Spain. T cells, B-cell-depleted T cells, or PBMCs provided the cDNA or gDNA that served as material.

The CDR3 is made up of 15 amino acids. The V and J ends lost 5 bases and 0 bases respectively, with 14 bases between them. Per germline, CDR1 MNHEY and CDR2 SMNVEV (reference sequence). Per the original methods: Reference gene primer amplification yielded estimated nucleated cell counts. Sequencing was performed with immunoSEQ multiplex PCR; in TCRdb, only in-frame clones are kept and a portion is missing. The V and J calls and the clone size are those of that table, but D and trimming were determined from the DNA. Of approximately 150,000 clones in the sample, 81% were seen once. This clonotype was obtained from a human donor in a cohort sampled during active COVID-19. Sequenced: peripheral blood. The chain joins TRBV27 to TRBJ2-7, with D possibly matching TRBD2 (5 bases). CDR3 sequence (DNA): TGTGCCAGCAGTCCCTTGGGAGCCAGCTCCTACGAGCAGTACTTC. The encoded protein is CASSPLGASSYEQYF.